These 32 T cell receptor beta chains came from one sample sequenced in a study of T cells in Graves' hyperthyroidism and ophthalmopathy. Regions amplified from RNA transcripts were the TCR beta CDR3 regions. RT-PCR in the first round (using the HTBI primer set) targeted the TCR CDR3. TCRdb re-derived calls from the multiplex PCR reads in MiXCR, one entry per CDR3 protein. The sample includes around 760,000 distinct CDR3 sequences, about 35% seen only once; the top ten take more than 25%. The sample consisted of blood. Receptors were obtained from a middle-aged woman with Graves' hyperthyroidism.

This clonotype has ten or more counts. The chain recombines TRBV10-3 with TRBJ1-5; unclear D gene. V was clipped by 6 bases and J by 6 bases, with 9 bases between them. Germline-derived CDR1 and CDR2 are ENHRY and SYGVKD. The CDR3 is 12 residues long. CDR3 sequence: CAISEVGQPQHF. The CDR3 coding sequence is TGTGCCATCAGCGAAGTAGGTCAGCCCCAGCATTTT.

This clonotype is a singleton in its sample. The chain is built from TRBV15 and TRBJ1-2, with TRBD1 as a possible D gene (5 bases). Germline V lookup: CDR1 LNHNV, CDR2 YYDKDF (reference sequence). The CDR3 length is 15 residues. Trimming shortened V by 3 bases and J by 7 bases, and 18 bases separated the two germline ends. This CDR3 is CATSSTLRDARGYTF. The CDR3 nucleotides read TGTGCCACCAGCAGTACACTACGGGACGCCCGTGGCTACACCTTC. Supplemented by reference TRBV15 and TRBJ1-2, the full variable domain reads DAMVIQNPRYQVTQFGKPVTLSCSQTLNHNVMYWYQQKSSQAPKLLFHYYDKDFNNEADTPDNFQSRRPNTSFCFLDIRSPGLGDTAMYLCATSSTLRDARGYTFGSGTRLTVV.

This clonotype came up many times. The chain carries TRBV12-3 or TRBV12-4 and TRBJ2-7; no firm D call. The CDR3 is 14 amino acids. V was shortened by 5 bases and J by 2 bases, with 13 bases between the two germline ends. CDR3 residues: CASSPGNEAYEQYF. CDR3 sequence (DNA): TGTGCCAGCAGTCCGGGCAACGAGGCCTACGAGCAGTACTTC.

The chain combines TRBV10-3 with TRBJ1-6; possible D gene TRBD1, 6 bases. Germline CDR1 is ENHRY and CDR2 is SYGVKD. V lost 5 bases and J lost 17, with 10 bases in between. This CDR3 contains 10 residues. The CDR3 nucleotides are TGTGCCATCAGTCAGGGGCCCTTCCACTTT. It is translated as CAISQGPFHF.

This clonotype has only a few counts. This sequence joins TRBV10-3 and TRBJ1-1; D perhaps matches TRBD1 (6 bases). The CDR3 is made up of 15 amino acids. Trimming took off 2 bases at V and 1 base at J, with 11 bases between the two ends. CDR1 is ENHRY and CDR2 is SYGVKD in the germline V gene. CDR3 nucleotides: TGTGCCATCAGTGAGAGGGGAGGGGGGAACACTGAAGCTTTCTTT. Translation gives CAISERGGGNTEAFF.

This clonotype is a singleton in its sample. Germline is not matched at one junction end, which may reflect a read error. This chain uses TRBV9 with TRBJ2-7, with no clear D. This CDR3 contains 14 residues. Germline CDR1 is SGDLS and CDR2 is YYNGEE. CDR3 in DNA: TGTGCCAACAGCGTTGGTCCAGATACCTACGAGCAGTACTTC. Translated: CANSVGPDTYEQYF.

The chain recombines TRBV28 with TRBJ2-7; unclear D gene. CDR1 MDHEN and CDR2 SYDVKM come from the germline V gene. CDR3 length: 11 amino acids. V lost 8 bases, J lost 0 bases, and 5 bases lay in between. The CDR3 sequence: CASEDSYEQYF. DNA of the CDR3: TGTGCCAGCGAAGACTCCTACGAGCAGTACTTC.

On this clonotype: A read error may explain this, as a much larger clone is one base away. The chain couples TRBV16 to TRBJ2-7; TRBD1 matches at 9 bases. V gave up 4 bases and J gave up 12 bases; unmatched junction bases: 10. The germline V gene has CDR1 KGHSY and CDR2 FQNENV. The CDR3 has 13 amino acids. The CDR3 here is CASSRSKGTGLYF. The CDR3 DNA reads TGTGCCAGCAGCCGATCGAAAGGGACAGGGCTGTACTTC.

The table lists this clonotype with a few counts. CDR3 residues: CASSEGDEGTDTQYF. CDR3 DNA sequence: TGTGCCAGCAGTGAAGGTGACGAGGGCACAGATACGCAGTATTTT. This rearrangement joins TRBV25-1 to TRBJ2-3; no firm D call. The CDR3 length is 15 residues. Germline V lookup: CDR1 MGHDK, CDR2 SYGVNS. Between the trimmed V and J ends, which lost 2 bases and 1 base, there was a span of 10 bases.

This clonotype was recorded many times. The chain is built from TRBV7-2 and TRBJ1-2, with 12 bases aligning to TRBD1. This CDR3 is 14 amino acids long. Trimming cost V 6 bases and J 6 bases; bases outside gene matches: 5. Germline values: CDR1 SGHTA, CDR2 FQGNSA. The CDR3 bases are TGTGCCAGCAGGCCGGGACAGGGGGCGCATGGCTACACCTTC. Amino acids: CASRPGQGAHGYTF.

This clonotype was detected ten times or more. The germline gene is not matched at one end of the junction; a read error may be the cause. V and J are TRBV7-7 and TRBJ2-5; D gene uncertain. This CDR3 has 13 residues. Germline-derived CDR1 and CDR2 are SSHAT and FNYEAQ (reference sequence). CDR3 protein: CASSLRELETQYF. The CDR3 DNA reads TGTGCTAGCAGCTTACGTGAGCTCGAGACCCAGTACTTC.

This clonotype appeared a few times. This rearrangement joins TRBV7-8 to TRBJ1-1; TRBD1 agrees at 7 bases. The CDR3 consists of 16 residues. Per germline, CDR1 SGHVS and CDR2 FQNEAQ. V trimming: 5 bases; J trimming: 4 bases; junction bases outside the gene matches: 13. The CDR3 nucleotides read TGTGCCAGCAGCCCCACCCCCGCAGGGGGTGGCACTGAAGCTTTCTTT. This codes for CASSPTPAGGGTEAFF.

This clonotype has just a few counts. CDR3 loop: CSARDRGGFDYGYTF. CDR3 nucleotides: TGCAGTGCTAGAGATAGGGGGGGGTTCGACTATGGCTACACCTTC. V is TRBV20-1 and J is TRBJ1-2; tentatively, D is TRBD1 (6 bases). Trimming took 0 bases from V and 3 from J, leaving 14 bases between them. Germline assignment: CDR1 DFQATT and CDR2 SNEGSKA (reference sequence). There are 15 residues in the CDR3.

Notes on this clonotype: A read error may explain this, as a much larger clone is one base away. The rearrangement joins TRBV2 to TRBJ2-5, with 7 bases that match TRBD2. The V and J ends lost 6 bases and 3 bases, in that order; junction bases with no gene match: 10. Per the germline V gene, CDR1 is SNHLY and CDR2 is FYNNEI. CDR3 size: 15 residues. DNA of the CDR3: TGTGCCAGCAGAAACGTCGTGGGGGGGAAAGAGACCCAGTACTTC. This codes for CASRNVVGGKETQYF.

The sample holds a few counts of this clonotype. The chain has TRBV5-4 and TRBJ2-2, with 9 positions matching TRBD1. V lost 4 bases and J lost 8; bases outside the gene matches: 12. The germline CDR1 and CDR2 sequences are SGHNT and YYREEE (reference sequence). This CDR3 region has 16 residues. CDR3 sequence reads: CASSSGTGRLVGELFF. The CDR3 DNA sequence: TGTGCCAGCAGCAGCGGGACAGGGCGCCTGGTGGGGGAGCTGTTTTTT.

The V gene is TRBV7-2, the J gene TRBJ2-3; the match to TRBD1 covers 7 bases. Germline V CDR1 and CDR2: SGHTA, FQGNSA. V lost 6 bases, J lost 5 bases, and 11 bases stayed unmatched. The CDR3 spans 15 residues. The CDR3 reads CASRQTGARRDTQYF. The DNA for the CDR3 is TGTGCCAGCAGGCAAACAGGGGCGCGAAGAGATACGCAGTATTTT.

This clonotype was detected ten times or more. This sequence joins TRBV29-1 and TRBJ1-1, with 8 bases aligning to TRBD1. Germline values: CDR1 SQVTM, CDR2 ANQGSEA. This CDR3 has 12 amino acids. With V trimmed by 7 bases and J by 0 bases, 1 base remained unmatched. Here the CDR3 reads CSGQGLNTEAFF. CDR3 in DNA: TGCAGCGGACAGGGGTTGAACACTGAAGCTTTCTTT.

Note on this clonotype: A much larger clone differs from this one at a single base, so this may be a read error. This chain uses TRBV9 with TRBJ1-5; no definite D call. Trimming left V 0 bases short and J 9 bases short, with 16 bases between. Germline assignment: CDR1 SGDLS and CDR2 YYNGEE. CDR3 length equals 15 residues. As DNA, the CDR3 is TGTGCCAGCAGCGTAGCTCCAGACGGCCATCGGCCCCAGCATTTT. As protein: CASSVAPDGHRPQHF.

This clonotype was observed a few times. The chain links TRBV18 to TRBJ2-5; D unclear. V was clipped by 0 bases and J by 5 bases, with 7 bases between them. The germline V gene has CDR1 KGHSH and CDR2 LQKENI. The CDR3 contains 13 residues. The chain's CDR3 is CASSPPVRETQYF. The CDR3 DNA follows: TGTGCCAGCTCACCACCGGTCCGGGAGACCCAGTACTTC.

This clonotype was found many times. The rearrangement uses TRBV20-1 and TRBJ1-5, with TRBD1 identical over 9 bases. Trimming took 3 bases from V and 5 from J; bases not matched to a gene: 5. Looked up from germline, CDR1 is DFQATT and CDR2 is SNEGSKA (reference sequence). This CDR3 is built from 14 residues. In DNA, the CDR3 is TGCAGTGCTAGGGGGGACAGGGAGCATCAGCCCCAGCATTTT. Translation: CSARGDREHQPQHF.

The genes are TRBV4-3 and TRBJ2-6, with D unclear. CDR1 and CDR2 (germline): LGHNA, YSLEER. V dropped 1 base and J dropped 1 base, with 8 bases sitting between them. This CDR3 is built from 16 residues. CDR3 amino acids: CASSQAYQSGANVLTF. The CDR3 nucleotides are TGCGCCAGCAGCCAAGCCTACCAGTCTGGGGCCAACGTCCTGACTTTC.

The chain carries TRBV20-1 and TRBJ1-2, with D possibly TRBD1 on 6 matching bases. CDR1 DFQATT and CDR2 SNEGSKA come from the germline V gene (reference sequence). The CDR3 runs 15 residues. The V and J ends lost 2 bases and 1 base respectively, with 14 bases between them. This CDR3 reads CSARWNRAGNYGYTF. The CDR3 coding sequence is TGCAGTGCTAGATGGAACAGGGCGGGTAACTATGGCTACACCTTC.

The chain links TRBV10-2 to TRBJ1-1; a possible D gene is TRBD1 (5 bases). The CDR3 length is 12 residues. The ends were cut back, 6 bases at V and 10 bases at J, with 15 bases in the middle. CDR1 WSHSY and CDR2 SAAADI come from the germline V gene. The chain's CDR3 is CASRARATRAFF. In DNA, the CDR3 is TGCGCCAGCAGGGCCAGGGCAACTCGAGCTTTCTTT.

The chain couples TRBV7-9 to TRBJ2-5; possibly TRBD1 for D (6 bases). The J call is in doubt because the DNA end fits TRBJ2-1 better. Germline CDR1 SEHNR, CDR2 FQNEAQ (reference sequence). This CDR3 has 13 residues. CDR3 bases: TGTGCCAGCAGTTTCCCTCAGGGGAATGAGCAGTTCTTC. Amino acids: CASSFPQGNEQFF.

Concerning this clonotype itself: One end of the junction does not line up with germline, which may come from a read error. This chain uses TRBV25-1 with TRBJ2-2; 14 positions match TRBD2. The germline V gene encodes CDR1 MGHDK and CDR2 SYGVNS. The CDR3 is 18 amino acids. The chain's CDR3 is CTSSLGLAGVGNTGELFF. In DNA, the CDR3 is TGTACCAGCAGCTTGGGACTAGCGGGAGTCGGTAACACCGGGGAGCTGTTTTTT.

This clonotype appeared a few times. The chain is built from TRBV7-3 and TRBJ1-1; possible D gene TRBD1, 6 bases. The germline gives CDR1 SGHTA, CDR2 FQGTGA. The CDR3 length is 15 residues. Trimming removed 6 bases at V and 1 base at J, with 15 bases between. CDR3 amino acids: CASSSPGGANTEAFF. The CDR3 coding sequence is TGTGCCAGCAGTTCCCCCGGGGGCGCGAACACTGAAGCTTTCTTT.

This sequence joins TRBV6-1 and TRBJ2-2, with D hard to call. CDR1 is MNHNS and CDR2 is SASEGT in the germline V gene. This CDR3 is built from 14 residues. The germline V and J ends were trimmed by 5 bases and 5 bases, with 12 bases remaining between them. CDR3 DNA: TGTGCCAGCAGTCCAGGTTCGAGAACCGGGGAGCTGTTTTTT. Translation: CASSPGSRTGELFF.

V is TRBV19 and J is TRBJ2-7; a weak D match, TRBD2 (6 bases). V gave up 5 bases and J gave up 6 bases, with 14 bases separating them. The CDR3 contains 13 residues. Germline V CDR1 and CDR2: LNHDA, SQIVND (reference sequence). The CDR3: CASSAGRQFEQYF. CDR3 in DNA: TGTGCCAGTAGTGCGGGAAGACAATTCGAGCAGTACTTC. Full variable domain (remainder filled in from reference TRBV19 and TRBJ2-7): DGGITQSPKYLFRKEGQNVTLSCEQNLNHDAMYWYRQDPGQGLRLIYYSQIVNDFQKGDIAEGYSVSREKKESFPLTVTSAQKNPTAFYLCASSAGRQFEQYFGPGTRLTVT.

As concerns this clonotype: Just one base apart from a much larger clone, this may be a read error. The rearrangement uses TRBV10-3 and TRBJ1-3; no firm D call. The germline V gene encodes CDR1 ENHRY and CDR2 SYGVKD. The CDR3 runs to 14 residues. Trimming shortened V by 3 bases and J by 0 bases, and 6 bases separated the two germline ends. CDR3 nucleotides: TGTGCCATCAGTGACTCCTACTCTGGAAACACCATATATTTT. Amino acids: CAISDSYSGNTIYF.

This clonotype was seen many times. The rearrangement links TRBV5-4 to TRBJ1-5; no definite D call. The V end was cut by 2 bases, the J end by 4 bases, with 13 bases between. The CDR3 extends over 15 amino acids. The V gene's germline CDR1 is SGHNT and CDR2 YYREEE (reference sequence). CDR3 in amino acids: CASSFNGGLNQPQHF. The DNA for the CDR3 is TGTGCCAGCAGCTTTAACGGTGGACTTAATCAGCCCCAGCATTTT.

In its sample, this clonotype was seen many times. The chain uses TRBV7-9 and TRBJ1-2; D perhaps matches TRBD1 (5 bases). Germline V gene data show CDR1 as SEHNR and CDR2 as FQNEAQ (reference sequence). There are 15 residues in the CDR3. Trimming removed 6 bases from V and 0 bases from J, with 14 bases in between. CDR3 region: CASRTQGHPNYGYTF. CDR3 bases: TGTGCCAGCAGAACCCAGGGTCATCCTAACTATGGCTACACCTTC.

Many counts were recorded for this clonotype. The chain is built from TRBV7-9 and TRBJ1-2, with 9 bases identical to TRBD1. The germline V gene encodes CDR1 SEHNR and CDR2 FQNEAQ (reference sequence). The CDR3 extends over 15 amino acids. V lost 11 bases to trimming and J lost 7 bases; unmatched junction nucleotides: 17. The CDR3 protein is CACPGQGIELGGYTF. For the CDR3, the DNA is TGTGCCTGCCCGGGACAGGGAATAGAGTTAGGTGGCTACACCTTC.